This T cell receptor beta chain was sequenced during a study of cytomegalovirus exposure and HLA in healthy donors. With 9 bases removed from V and 6 bases from J, the gap between germline ends came to 11 bases. Germline V gene data show CDR1 as MDHEN and CDR2 as SYDVKM. The CDR3 extends over 12 amino acids. Vbeta (60) and Jbeta (13) primers were used in the PCR. This table comes from immunoSEQ multiplex PCR, and its TCRdb copy is limited to in-frame clones, with some not included. The table for this sample gives about 72,000 clones. This sequence joins TRBV28 and TRBJ2-2; weak D call: TRBD2 (7 bases). Source material: PBMCs. The TCR comes from a woman in her thirties or forties in good health and CMV-seropositive. CDR3 nucleotides: TGTGCCAGTGAGGGGGGGGCCGGGGAGCTGTTTTTT. Translation: CASEGGAGELFF.